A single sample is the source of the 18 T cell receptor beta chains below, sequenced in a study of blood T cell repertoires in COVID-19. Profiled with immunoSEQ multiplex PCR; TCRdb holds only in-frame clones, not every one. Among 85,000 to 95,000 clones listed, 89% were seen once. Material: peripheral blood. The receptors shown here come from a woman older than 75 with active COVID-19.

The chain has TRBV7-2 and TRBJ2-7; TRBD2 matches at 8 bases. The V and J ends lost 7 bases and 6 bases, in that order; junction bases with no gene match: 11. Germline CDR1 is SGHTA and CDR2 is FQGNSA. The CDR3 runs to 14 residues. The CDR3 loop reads CASIFKSGSGEQYF. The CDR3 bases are TGTGCCAGCATCTTCAAAAGCGGGAGCGGCGAGCAGTACTTC.

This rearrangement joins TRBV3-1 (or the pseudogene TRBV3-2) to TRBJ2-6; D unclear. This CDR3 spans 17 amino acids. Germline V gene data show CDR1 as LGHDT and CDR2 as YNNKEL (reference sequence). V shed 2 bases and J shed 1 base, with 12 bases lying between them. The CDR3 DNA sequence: TGTGCCAGCAGCCAAAGTATCCTCGGTTCTGGGGCCAACGTCCTGACTTTC. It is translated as CASSQSILGSGANVLTF.

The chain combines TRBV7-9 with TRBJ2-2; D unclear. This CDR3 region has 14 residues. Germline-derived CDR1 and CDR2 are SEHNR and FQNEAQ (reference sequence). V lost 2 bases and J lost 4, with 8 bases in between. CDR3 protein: CASSLTHSTGELFF. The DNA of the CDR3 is TGTGCCAGCAGCTTAACCCACAGCACCGGGGAGCTGTTTTTT.

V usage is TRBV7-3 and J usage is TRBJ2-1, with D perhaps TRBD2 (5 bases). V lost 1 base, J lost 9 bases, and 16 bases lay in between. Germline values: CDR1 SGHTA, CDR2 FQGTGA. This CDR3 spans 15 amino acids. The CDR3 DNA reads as TGTGCCAGCAGCTTAAAGAGGGCTAGTCGGGCTGAGCAGTTCTTC. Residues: CASSLKRASRAEQFF.

CDR3 in DNA: TGTGCCAGCAGTGAAGGGACAGGGTATAATTCACCCCTCCACTTT. This codes for CASSEGTGYNSPLHF. The rearrangement links TRBV2 to TRBJ1-6, with TRBD1 matching 8 bases. CDR1 is SNHLY, CDR2 FYNNEI, per germline. V lost 1 base to trimming and J lost 4 bases; unmatched junction nucleotides: 0. The CDR3 length is 15 residues.

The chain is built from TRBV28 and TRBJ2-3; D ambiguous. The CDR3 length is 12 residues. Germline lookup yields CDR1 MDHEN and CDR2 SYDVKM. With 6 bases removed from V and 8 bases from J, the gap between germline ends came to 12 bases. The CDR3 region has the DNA TGTGCCAGCAGACCCCCCCTAGGTACGCAGTATTTT. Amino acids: CASRPPLGTQYF.

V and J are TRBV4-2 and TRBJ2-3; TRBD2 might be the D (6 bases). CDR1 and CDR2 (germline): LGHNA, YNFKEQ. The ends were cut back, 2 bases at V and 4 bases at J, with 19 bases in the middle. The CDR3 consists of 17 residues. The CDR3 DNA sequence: TGTGCCAGCAGCCAACCGGGCCGCGGAGGAGGGCCAGATACGCAGTATTTT. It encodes CASSQPGRGGGPDTQYF.

In DNA, the CDR3 is TGTGCCAGCAGCGCGACAGGGGGCGTTTACAATGAGCAGTTCTTC. Amino acid sequence: CASSATGGVYNEQFF. The chain employs TRBV7-6 and TRBJ2-1; 10 positions agree with TRBD1. V dropped 5 bases and J dropped 4; count of bases not matched to a gene: 5. Germline V gene data show CDR1 as SGHVS and CDR2 as FNYEAQ. This CDR3 has 15 amino acids.

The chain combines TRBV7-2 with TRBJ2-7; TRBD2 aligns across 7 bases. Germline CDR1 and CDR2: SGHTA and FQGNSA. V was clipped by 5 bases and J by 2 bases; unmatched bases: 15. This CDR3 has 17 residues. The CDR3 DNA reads TGTGCCAGCAGCCCCATCCTACCGGGACTAATAACCTACGAGCAGTACTTC. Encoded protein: CASSPILPGLITYEQYF.

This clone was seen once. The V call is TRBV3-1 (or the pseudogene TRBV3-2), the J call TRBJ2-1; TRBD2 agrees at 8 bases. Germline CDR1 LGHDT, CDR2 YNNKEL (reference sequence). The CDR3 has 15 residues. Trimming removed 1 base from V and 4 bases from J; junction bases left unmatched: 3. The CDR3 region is CASSQAPGGYNEQFF. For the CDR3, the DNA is TGTGCCAGCAGCCAAGCCCCGGGAGGGTACAATGAGCAGTTCTTC.

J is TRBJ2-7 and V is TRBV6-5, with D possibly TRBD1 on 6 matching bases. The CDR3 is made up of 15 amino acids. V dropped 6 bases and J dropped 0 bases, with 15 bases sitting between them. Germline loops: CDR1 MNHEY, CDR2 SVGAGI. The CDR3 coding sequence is TGTGCCAGCAGGTCGGGGACATTCGTCTCCTACGAGCAGTACTTC. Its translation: CASRSGTFVSYEQYF.

Written as DNA, the CDR3 is TGTGCCAGCACCACCGACACAGGGGTCCACAATGAGCAGTTCTTC. It codes for CASTTDTGVHNEQFF. V and J are TRBV28 and TRBJ2-1, with TRBD1 matching 7 bases. CDR1 and CDR2 from the germline V gene are MDHEN and SYDVKM. The CDR3 is 15 residues long. Losses at the gene ends were 7 bases for V and 5 bases for J; bases not matched to a gene: 11. Full variable domain (missing parts from reference TRBV28 and TRBJ2-1): DVKVTQSSRYLVKRTGEKVFLECVQDMDHENMFWYRQDPGLGLRLIYFSYDVKMKEKGDIPEGYSVSREKKERFSLILESASTNQTSMYLCASTTDTGVHNEQFFGPGTRLTVL.

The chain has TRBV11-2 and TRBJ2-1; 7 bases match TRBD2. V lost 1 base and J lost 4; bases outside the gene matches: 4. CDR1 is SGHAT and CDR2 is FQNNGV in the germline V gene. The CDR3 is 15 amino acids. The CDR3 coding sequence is TGTGCCAGCAGCTTAGGGGAGGGAATATACAATGAGCAGTTCTTC. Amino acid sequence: CASSLGEGIYNEQFF.

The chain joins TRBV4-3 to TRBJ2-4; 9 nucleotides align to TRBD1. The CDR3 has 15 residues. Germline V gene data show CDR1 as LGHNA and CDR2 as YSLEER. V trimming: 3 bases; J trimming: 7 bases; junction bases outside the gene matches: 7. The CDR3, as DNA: TGCGCCAGCAGCCAGTTACAGGGGGCAAGGAACATTCAGTACTTC. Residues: CASSQLQGARNIQYF.

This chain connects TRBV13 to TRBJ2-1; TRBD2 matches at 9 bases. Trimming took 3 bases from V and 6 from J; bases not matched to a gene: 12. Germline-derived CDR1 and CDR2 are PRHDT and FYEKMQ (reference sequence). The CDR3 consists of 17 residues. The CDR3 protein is CASSFLPPGLAGNEQFF. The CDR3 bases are TGTGCCAGCAGCTTCCTCCCCCCGGGACTAGCAGGCAATGAGCAGTTCTTC.

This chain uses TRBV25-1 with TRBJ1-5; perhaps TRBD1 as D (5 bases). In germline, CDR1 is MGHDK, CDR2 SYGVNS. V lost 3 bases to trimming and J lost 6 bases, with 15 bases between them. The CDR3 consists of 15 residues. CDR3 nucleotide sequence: TGTGCCAGCAGTGACTGGGGGGACCCCGGTCAGCCCCAGCATTTT. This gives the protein CASSDWGDPGQPQHF.

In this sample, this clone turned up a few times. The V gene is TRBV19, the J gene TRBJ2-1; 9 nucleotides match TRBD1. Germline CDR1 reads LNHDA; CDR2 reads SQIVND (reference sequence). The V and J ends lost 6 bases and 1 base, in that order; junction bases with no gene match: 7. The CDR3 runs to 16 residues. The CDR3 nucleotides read TGTGCCAGTAGCGGGACAGGGTTTTCATCCTACAATGAGCAGTTCTTC. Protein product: CASSGTGFSSYNEQFF.

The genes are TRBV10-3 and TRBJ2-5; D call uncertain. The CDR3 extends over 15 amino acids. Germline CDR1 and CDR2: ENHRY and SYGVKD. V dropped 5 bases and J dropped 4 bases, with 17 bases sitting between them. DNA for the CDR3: TGTGCCATCAGTTCGCCCGGAGTCGTCGGAGAGACCCAGTACTTC. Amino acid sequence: CAISSPGVVGETQYF.